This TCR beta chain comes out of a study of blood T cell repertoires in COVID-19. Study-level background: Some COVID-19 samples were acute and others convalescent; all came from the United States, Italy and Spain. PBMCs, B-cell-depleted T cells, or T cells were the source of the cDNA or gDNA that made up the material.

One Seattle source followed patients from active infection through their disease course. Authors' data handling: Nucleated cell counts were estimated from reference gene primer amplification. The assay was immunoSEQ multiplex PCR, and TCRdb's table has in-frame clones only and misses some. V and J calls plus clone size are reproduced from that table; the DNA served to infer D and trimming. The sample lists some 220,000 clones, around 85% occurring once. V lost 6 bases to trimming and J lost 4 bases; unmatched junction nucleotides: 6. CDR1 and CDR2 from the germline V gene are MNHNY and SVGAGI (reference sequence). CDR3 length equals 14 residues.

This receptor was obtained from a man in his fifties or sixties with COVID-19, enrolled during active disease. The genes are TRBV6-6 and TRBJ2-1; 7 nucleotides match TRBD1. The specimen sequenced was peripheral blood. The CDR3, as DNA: TGTGCCAGCAGCATTGGGACAGCTTACAATGAGCAGTTCTTC. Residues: CASSIGTAYNEQFF.